These T cell receptor beta chains were read from a single sample in a study of T cell clonotyping in hematopoietic cell transplantation. Here immunoSEQ multiplex PCR was the method, and the copy in TCRdb shows in-frame clones only, minus some. The table shows about 1,100 clones, with 70% to 80% occurring only once. The starting material was PBMCs, obtained 30 days after allogeneic stem cell transplant. The origin of the receptors is a female patient aged 50-60 years who had an allogeneic stem cell transplant, so the T cells may come from the graft donor. Some clones in this sample may be carry-over from other donors' samples. CDR3s include the opening cysteine and the closing phenylalanine or tryptophan. The D gene is left open where the match is weak. Not every row has a clone size; where given, it reads once, few, many or a size class.

NA	NA	TRBV2	TRBJ2-3	CASSPHGSADTQYF	TGTGCCAGCAGTCCCCACGGTTCCGCAGATACGCAGTATTTT
once	TRBD1	TRBV2	TRBJ2-6	CASSTTGVGANVLTF	TGTGCCAGCAGTACAACAGGGGTCGGGGCCAACGTCCTGACTTTC
NA	NA	TRBV7-2	TRBJ2-7	CASSRQDPDEQYF	TGTGCCAGCAGCCGACAGGATCCCGACGAGCAGTACTTC
NA	NA	TRBV11-2	TRBJ2-7	CASSAAYEQYF	TGTGCCAGCAGTGCGGCTTACGAGCAGTACTTC
NA	TRBD1	TRBV10-3	TRBJ2-6	CAIQGGSVSGANVLTF	TGTGCCATCCAAGGGGGCTCGGTCTCTGGGGCCAACGTCCTGACTTTC
NA	NA	TRBV30	TRBJ1-1	CAWSPNAESFF	TGTGCCTGGAGCCCGAACGCTGAATCTTTCTTT
few	TRBD1	TRBV12-5	TRBJ2-3	CASGQDRGTDTQYF	TGTGCTAGTGGTCAGGACAGGGGGACAGATACGCAGTATTTT
NA	NA	TRBV7-9	TRBJ1-1	CASKFAGNTEAFF	TGTGCCAGCAAGTTCGCTGGTAACACTGAAGCTTTCTTT
few	NA	TRBV11-1	TRBJ2-1	CASSFGYNEQFF	TGTGCCAGCAGCTTCGGGTACAATGAGCAGTTCTTC
once	NA	TRBV30	TRBJ1-5	CAWSVGWEGVSNQPQHF	TGTGCCTGGAGTGTCGGGTGGGAGGGAGTGAGCAATCAGCCCCAGCATTTT
NA	NA	TRBV4-2	TRBJ2-7	CASSPKAELKTVHEQYF	TGTGCCAGCAGCCCCAAAGCCGAGTTAAAGACTGTCCACGAGCAGTACTTC
NA	NA	TRBV30	TRBJ1-2	CAWSNSGTSGYTF	TGTGCCTGGAGTAACTCGGGGACCAGTGGCTACACCTTC
NA	TRBD2	TRBV28	TRBJ2-3	CASRLAGRTDTQYF	TGTGCCAGCCGACTAGCGGGGAGGACAGATACGCAGTATTTT
NA	NA	TRBV7-3	TRBJ2-1	CASSSHAFRDYNEQFF	TGTGCCAGCAGCTCCCACGCGTTCCGGGATTACAATGAGCAGTTCTTC
few	NA	TRBV11-2	TRBJ2-4	CASSTRQENIQYF	TGTGCCAGCAGCACTCGACAGGAAAACATTCAGTACTTC
NA	TRBD2	TRBV4-1	TRBJ2-3	CASSPYGLAGSTDTQYF	TGCGCCAGCAGCCCCTACGGACTAGCGGGAAGCACAGATACGCAGTATTTT
NA	TRBD1	TRBV5-1	TRBJ2-7	CASSLTGTAYEQYF	TGCGCCAGCAGCTTGACCGGGACAGCCTACGAGCAGTACTTC
NA	TRBD1	TRBV12-5	TRBJ2-3	CASGMSGQRGDTQYF	TGTGCTAGTGGCATGTCGGGACAGAGGGGGGATACGCAGTATTTT
NA	TRBD1	TRBV10-3	TRBJ2-7	CAISELTGGPYEQYF	TGTGCCATCAGTGAACTTACAGGGGGTCCTTACGAGCAGTACTTC
NA	NA	TRBV7-9	TRBJ2-5	CASSLRIAVQETQYF	TGTGCCAGCAGCTTAAGAATAGCGGTTCAAGAGACCCAGTACTTC
NA	NA	TRBV15	TRBJ1-6	CATSRDRDGNSPLHF	TGTGCCACCAGCAGAGATCGAGACGGTAATTCACCCCTCCACTTT
once	NA	TRBV28	TRBJ2-3	CATTGAGEHTDTQYF	TGTGCCACCACGGGGGCGGGAGAGCACACAGATACGCAGTATTTT
NA	NA	TRBV6-6	TRBJ2-1	CASSYGGSYNEQFF	TGTGCCAGCAGTTATGGGGGCTCCTACAATGAGCAGTTCTTC
NA	NA	TRBV25-1	TRBJ2-7	CASSESTQVVEQYF	TGTGCCAGCAGTGAATCGACACAGGTCGTCGAGCAGTACTTC
NA	NA	TRBV10-3	TRBJ2-3	CAISEGTTDTQYF	TGTGCCATCAGTGAGGGCACAACCGATACGCAGTATTTT
NA	NA	TRBV21-1	TRBJ2-2	CASSKGLGASNTGELFF	TGTGCCAGCAGCAAGGGTCTAGGCGCCTCGAACACCGGGGAGCTGTTTTTT
NA	NA	TRBV19	TRBJ2-7	CASRSPGTASYEQYF	TGTGCCAGCAGATCTCCGGGGACTGCATCCTACGAGCAGTACTTC
NA	TRBD1	TRBV30	TRBJ2-2	CAWNLDRGELFF	TGTGCCTGGAATTTGGACAGGGGGGAGCTGTTTTTT
NA	NA	TRBV5-1	TRBJ2-2	CASNLALGGTGELFF	TGCGCCAGCAACTTGGCCCTAGGCGGTACCGGGGAGCTGTTTTTT
NA	NA	TRBV6-1	TRBJ2-7	CASSASGWNEQYF	TGTGCCAGCAGTGCCTCAGGGTGGAACGAGCAGTACTTC
NA	NA	TRBV29-1	TRBJ2-3	CSVEKRDSTDTQYF	TGCAGCGTTGAAAAGCGGGACAGCACGGATACGCAGTATTTT
NA	NA	TRBV5-4	TRBJ2-1	CASSTGTKNEQFF	TGTGCCAGCAGCACCGGGACAAAAAATGAGCAGTTCTTC
NA	NA	TRBV11-2	TRBJ2-1	CASSLDSEQFF	TGTGCCAGCAGCTTAGATTCGGAGCAGTTCTTC
NA	NA	TRBV30	TRBJ2-3	CAWGLYTQYF	TGTGCCTGGGGTTTGTATACGCAGTATTTT
NA	TRBD2	TRBV9	TRBJ2-1	CASSVTGTSGNEQFF	TGTGCCAGCAGCGTAACCGGGACTAGCGGCAATGAGCAGTTCTTC
NA	TRBD1	TRBV9	TRBJ2-1	CASNPSGQGADEQFF	TGTGCCAGCAACCCCTCGGGACAGGGGGCCGATGAGCAGTTCTTC
NA	TRBD2	TRBV7-9	TRBJ2-1	CASSASGGGGNEQFF	TGTGCCAGCAGCGCGTCCGGGGGGGGAGGCAATGAGCAGTTCTTC
NA	NA	TRBV29-1	TRBJ2-7	CSVTWGTEQYF	TGCAGCGTAACATGGGGGACAGAGCAGTACTTC
NA	TRBD1	TRBV5-5	TRBJ2-7	CASSLQGDSYEQYF	TGTGCCAGCAGCCTACAGGGGGACTCCTACGAGCAGTACTTC
NA	NA	TRBV25-1	TRBJ2-5	CASSESLGYQETQYF	TGTGCCAGCAGTGAATCTTTGGGATACCAAGAGACCCAGTACTTC
NA	TRBD2	TRBV14	TRBJ2-1	CASRPGLAGYNEQFF	TGTGCCAGCAGACCCGGACTAGCGGGATACAATGAGCAGTTCTTC
NA	TRBD1	TRBV11-2	TRBJ2-3	CASSIHRGAVLLTDTQYF	TGTGCCAGCAGCATTCACAGGGGCGCCGTCCTACTCACAGATACGCAGTATTTT
NA	TRBD1	TRBV2	TRBJ1-3	CASLGTDYGNTIYF	TGTGCCAGCTTGGGGACAGACTATGGAAACACCATATATTTT
few	NA	TRBV11-1	TRBJ2-7	CASSLVGGLAGREQYF	TGTGCCAGCAGCTTAGTTGGCGGTCTGGCAGGGCGAGAGCAGTACTTC
few	TRBD2	TRBV9	TRBJ2-3	CASSRTSGRTDTQYF	TGTGCCAGCAGCCGGACTAGCGGGAGAACAGATACGCAGTATTTT
NA	NA	TRBV4-2	TRBJ1-2	CASSQATQGDYGYTF	TGTGCCAGCAGCCAAGCCACACAGGGCGACTATGGCTACACCTTC